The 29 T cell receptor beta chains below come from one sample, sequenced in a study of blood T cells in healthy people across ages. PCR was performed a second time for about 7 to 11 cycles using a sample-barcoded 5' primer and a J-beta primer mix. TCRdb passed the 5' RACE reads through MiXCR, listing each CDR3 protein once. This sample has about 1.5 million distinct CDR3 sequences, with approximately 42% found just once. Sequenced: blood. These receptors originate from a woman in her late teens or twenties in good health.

CDR3 sequence reads: CASSSSETSYGYTF. CDR3 nucleotide sequence: TGTGCCAGCAGTTCATCGGAAACTAGCTATGGCTACACCTTC. The chain combines TRBV27 with TRBJ1-2; D is undetermined. The CDR3 covers 14 residues. V lost 4 bases and J 4 bases, leaving 13 bases between the germline ends. From germline, CDR1 is MNHEY and CDR2 SMNVEV (reference sequence).

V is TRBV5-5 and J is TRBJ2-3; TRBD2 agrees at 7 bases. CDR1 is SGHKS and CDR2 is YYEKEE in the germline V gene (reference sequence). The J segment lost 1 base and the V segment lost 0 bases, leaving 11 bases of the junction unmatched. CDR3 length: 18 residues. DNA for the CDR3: TGTGCCAGCAGCTTGGGGGGGGGAAGGGACTACCGCACAGATACGCAGTATTTT. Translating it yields CASSLGGGRDYRTDTQYF. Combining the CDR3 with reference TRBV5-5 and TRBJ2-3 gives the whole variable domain DAGVTQSPTHLIKTRGQQVTLRCSPISGHKSVSWYQQVLGQGPQFIFQYYEKEERGRGNFPDRFSARQFPNYSSELNVNALLLGDSALYLCASSLGGGRDYRTDTQYFGPGTRLTVL.

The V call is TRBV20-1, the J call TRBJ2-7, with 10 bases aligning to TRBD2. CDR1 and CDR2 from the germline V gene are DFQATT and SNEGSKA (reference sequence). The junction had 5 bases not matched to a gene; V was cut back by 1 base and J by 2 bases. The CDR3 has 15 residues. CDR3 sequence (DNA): TGCAGTGCTAGAGTGGGGACTAGCGTGACCTACGAGCAGTACTTC. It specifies CSARVGTSVTYEQYF.

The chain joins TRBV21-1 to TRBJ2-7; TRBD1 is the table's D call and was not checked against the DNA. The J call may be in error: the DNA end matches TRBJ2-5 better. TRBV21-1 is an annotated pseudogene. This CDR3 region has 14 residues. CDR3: CASSKEGEWETQYF. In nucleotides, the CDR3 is TGTGCCAGCAGCAAGGAAGGGGAATGGGAGACCCAGTACTTC.

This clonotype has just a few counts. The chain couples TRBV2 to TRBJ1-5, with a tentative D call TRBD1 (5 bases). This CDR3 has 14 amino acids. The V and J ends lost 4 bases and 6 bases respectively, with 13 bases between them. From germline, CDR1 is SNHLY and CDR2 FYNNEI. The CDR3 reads CASSGQRTGQPQHF. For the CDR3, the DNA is TGTGCCAGCAGTGGACAGCGCACAGGTCAGCCCCAGCATTTT.

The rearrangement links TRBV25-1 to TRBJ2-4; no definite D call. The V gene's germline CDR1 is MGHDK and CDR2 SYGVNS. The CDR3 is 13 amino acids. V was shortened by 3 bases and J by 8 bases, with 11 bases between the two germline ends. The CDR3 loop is CASSDPREDIQYF. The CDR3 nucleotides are TGTGCCAGCAGTGACCCGAGAGAGGACATTCAGTACTTC.

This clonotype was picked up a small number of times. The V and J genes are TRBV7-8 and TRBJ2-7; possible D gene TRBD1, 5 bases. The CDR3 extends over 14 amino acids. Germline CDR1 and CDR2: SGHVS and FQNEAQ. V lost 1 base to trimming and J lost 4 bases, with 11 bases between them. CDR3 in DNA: TGTGCCAGCAGCTTAGGCAGGGTGGGTTACGAGCAGTACTTC. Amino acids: CASSLGRVGYEQYF.

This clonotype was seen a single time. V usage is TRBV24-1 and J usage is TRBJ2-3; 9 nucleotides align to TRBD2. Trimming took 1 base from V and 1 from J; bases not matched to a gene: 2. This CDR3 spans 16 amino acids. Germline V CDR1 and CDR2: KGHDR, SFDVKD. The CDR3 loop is CATSDLGGRGTDTQYF. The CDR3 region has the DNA TGTGCCACCAGTGATTTAGGCGGGAGGGGCACAGATACGCAGTATTTT.

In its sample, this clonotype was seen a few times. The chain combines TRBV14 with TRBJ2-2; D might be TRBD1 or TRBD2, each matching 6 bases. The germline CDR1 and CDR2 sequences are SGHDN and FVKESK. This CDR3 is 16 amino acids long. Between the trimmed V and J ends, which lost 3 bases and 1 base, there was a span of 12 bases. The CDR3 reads CASSQQGRRNTGELFF. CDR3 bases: TGTGCCAGCAGCCAGCAGGGGAGGCGGAACACCGGGGAGCTGTTTTTT.

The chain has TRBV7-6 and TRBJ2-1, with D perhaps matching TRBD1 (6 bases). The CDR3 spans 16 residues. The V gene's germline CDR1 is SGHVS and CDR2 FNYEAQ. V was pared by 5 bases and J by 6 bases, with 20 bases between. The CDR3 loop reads CASSPTMTGRFNEQFF. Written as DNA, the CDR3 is TGTGCCAGCAGCCCGACTATGACAGGACGTTTCAATGAGCAGTTCTTC.

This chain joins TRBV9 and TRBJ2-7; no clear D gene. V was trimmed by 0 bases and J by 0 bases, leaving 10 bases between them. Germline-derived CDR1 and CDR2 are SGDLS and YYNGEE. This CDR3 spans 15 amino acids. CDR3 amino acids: CASSVGHTFSYEQYF. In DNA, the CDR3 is TGTGCCAGCAGCGTAGGTCACACCTTCTCCTACGAGCAGTACTTC.

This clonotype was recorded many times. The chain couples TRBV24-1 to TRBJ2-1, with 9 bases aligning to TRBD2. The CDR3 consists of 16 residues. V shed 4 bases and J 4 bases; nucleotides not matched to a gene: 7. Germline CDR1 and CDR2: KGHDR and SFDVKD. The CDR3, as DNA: TGTGCCACCAGTGACTCCGGGACTAGCAGGTACAATGAGCAGTTCTTC. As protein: CATSDSGTSRYNEQFF.

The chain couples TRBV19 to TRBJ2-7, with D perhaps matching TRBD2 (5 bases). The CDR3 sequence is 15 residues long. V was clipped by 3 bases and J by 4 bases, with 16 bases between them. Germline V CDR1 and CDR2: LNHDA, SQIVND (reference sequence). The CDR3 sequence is CASSISAERSYEQYF. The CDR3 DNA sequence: TGTGCCAGTAGTATTAGCGCGGAGCGGTCTTACGAGCAGTACTTC.

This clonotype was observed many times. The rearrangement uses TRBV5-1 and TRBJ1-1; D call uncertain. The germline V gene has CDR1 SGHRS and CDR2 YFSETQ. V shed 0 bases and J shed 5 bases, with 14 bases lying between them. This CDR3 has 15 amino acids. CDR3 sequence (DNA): TGCGCCAGCAGCTTGGCGCCGGGGTCGGAGACTGAAGCTTTCTTT. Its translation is CASSLAPGSETEAFF. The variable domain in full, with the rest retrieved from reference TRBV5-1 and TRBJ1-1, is KAGVTQTPRYLIKTRGQQVTLSCSPISGHRSVSWYQQTPGQGLQFLFEYFSETQRNKGNFPGRFSGRQFSNSRSEMNVSTLELGDSALYLCASSLAPGSETEAFFGQGTRLTVV.

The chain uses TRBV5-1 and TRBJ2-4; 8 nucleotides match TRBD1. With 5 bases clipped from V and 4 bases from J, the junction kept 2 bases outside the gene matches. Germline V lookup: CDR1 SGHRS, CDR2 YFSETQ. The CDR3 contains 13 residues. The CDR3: CASRRDRKNIQYF. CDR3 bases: TGCGCCAGCAGAAGGGACAGGAAAAACATTCAGTACTTC. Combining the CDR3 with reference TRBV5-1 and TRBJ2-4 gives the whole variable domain KAGVTQTPRYLIKTRGQQVTLSCSPISGHRSVSWYQQTPGQGLQFLFEYFSETQRNKGNFPGRFSGRQFSNSRSEMNVSTLELGDSALYLCASRRDRKNIQYFGAGTRLSVL.

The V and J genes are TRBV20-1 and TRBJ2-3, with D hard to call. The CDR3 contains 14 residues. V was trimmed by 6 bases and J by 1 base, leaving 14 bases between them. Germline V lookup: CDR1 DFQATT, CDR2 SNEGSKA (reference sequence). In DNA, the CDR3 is TGCAGTGCCCCCGTGCAGGTTGGCACAGATACGCAGTATTTT. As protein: CSAPVQVGTDTQYF.

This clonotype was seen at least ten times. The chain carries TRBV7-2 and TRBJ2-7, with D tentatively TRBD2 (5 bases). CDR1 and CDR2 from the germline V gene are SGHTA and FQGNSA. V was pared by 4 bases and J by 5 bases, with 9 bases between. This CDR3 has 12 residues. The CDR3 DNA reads TGTGCCAGCAGCTCGACTATCCACGAGCAGTACTTC. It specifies CASSSTIHEQYF.

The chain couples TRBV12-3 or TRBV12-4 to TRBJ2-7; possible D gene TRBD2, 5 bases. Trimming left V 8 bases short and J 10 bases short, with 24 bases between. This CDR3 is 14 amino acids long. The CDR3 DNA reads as TGTGCCAGCTCTAAACAAAGCGGAACTTGGCCCCAGTACTTC. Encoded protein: CASSKQSGTWPQYF.

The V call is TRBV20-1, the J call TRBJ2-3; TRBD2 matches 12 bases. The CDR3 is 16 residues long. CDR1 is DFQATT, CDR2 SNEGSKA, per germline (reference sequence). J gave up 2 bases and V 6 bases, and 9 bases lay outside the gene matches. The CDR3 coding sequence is TGCAGTGCCAGCGGTCGGACTAGCGGGGTCACAGATACGCAGTATTTT. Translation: CSASGRTSGVTDTQYF.

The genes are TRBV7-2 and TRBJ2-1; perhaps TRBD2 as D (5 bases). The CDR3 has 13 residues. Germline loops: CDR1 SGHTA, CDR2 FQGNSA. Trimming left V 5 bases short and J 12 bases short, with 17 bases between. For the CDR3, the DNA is TGTGCCAGCAGCCCCGGACTCACTTCGGTGCAGTTCTTC. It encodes CASSPGLTSVQFF.

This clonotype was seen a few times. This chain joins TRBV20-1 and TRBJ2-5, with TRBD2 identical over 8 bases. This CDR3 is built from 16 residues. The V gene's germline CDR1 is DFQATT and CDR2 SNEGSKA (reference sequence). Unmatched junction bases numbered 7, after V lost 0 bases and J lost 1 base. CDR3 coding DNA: TGCAGTGCTAGAGACGGGAGGGTCCTGTCCCAAGAGACCCAGTACTTC. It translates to CSARDGRVLSQETQYF.

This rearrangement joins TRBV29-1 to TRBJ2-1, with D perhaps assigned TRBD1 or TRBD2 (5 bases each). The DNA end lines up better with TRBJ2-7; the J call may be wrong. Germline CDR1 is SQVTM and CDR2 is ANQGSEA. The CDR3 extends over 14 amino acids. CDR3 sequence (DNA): TGCAGCGTTCGGGACGGGGATCTATACAATGAGCAGTACTTC. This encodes CSVRDGDLYNEQYF.

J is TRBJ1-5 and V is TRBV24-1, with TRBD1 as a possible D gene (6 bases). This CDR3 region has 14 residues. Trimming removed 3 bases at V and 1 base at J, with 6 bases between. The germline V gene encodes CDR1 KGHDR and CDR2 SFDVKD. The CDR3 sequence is CATSDGQSNQPQHF. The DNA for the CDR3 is TGTGCCACCAGTGATGGACAGAGCAATCAGCCCCAGCATTTT.

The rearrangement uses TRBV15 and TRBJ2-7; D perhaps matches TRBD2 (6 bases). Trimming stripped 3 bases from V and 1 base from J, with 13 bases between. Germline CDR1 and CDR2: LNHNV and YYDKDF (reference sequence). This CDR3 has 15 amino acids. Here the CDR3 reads CATSRFSGGSYEQYF. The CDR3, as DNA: TGTGCCACCAGCAGGTTTAGCGGAGGTTCCTACGAGCAGTACTTC.

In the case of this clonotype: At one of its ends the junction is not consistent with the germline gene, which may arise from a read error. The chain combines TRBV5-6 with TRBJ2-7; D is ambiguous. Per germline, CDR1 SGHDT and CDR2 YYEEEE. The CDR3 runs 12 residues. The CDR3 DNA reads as TGTGTCAGCAGCTTGGAGTTTCGGGAGCAGTACTTC. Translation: CVSSLEFREQYF.

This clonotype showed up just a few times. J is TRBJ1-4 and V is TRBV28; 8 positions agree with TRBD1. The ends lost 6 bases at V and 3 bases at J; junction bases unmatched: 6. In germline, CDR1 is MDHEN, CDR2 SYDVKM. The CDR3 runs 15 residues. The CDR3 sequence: CASSGRGLSNEKLFF. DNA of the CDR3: TGTGCCAGCAGCGGCAGGGGGCTATCTAATGAAAAACTGTTTTTT. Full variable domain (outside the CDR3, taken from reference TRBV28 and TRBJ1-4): DVKVTQSSRYLVKRTGEKVFLECVQDMDHENMFWYRQDPGLGLRLIYFSYDVKMKEKGDIPEGYSVSREKKERFSLILESASTNQTSMYLCASSGRGLSNEKLFFGSGTQLSVL.

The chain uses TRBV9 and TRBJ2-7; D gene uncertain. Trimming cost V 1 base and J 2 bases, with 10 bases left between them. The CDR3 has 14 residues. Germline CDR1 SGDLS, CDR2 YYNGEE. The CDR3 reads CASSVLDFAYEQYF. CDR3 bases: TGTGCCAGCAGCGTATTAGACTTCGCCTACGAGCAGTACTTC.

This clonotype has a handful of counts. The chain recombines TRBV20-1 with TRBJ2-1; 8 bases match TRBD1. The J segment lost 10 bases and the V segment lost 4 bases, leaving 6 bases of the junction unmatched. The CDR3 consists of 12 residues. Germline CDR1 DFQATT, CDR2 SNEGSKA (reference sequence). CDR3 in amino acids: CSATTGGGEQFF. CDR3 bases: TGCAGTGCTACCACAGGGGGAGGCGAGCAGTTCTTC.

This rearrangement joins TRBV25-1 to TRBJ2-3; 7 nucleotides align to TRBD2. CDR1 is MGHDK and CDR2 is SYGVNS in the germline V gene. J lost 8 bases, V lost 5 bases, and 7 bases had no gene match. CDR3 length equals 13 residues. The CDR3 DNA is TGTGCCAGCAGTAGGGACTACATTGGTACGCAGTATTTT. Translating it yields CASSRDYIGTQYF.